One sample yielded the 32 T cell receptor beta chains listed below, sequenced in a study of control samples from healthy donors and cancer patients. Measured with immunoSEQ multiplex PCR; TCRdb has only the in-frame clones, and not every one. Seen here are around 75,000 clones, over 80% observed once, and the top ten hold approximately 5.8%. Input material: blood. The source is a woman aged 60-75 years in good health.

V gene TRBV28 combines with J gene TRBJ2-7; 7 bases agree with TRBD1. The CDR3 has 14 residues. Germline trimming cut 5 bases from V and 1 base from J; bases unmatched to any gene: 5. CDR1 is MDHEN and CDR2 is SYDVKM in the germline V gene. CDR3 nucleotides: TGTGCCAGCAGTCAAGGGGGCCGATCCTACGAGCAGTACTTC. It yields the protein CASSQGGRSYEQYF.

CDR3 nucleotides: TGTGCCAGTCGACAGGGTTCAAATTTCGGCACTGAAGCTTTCTTT. Protein product: CASRQGSNFGTEAFF. The rearrangement joins TRBV2 to TRBJ1-1; 7 bases fit TRBD1. The ends lost 9 bases at V and 4 bases at J; junction bases unmatched: 14. The CDR3 extends over 15 amino acids. From germline, CDR1 is SNHLY and CDR2 FYNNEI.

This chain links TRBV27 with TRBJ2-6; tentatively, D is TRBD1 (5 bases). Per the germline V gene, CDR1 is MNHEY and CDR2 is SMNVEV (reference sequence). With 5 bases removed from V and 3 bases from J, the gap between germline ends came to 14 bases. The length of the CDR3 is 16 residues. DNA of the CDR3: TGTGCCAGCAGTCGACCCCAGGGCGGTGGGGCCAACGTCCTGACTTTC. The encoded protein is CASSRPQGGGANVLTF.

The chain joins TRBV6-5 to TRBJ2-4, with D hard to call. CDR1 is MNHEY and CDR2 is SVGAGI in the germline V gene. The CDR3 is 15 residues long. Trimming removed 6 bases from V and 3 bases from J, with 15 bases in between. The CDR3 is CASRPGPGFKNIQYF. The CDR3 nucleotides read TGTGCCAGCAGGCCCGGACCGGGTTTCAAAAACATTCAGTACTTC.

The chain joins TRBV19 to TRBJ2-7; 10 nucleotides agree with TRBD1. The ends lost 8 bases at V and 4 bases at J; junction bases unmatched: 2. CDR3 length: 12 residues. Per germline, CDR1 LNHDA and CDR2 SQIVND (reference sequence). Here the CDR3 reads CASGTGAYEQYF. DNA of the CDR3: TGTGCCAGTGGGACAGGGGCATACGAGCAGTACTTC.

V usage is TRBV7-3 and J usage is TRBJ2-3; 10 bases line up with TRBD2. This CDR3 has 15 amino acids. Trimming at V came to 5 bases and at J to 3 bases, leaving 5 bases not matched to a gene. Per the germline V gene, CDR1 is SGHTA and CDR2 is FQGTGA. CDR3 amino acids: CASSTGLAITDTQYF. The CDR3, as DNA: TGTGCCAGCAGCACGGGACTAGCGATAACAGATACGCAGTATTTT.

CDR3 nucleotides: TGTGCCAGCTCACCAAAGGGGGGCCCTATGAACACTGAAGCTTTCTTT. It specifies CASSPKGGPMNTEAFF. The chain employs TRBV18 and TRBJ1-1, with D perhaps TRBD1 (6 bases). In germline, CDR1 is KGHSH, CDR2 LQKENI. The ends were cut back, 2 bases at V and 0 bases at J, with 13 bases in the middle. The CDR3 spans 16 residues.

For this clone: One end of the junction is discordant with germline, which a read error may explain. V gene TRBV19 combines with J gene TRBJ2-7; 8 nucleotides line up with TRBD2. This CDR3 comprises 18 residues. Germline lookup yields CDR1 LNHDA and CDR2 SQIVND (reference sequence). The CDR3 loop reads CASSIGTGLAGNLLGGHF. The DNA for the CDR3 is TGTGCCAGTAGTATAGGAACGGGGTTAGCGGGAAATCTTCTAGGTGGTCACTTC.

This clone came up once. The chain has TRBV5-4 and TRBJ2-2; tentatively, D is TRBD1 or TRBD2 (7 bases each). Trimming cost V 0 bases and J 0 bases, with 9 bases left between them. This CDR3 spans 16 amino acids. Germline V gene data show CDR1 as SGHNT and CDR2 as YYREEE (reference sequence). The CDR3 here is CASSLAGGANTGELFF. The CDR3 nucleotides read TGTGCCAGCAGCTTGGCAGGGGGGGCGAACACCGGGGAGCTGTTTTTT.

V usage is TRBV28 and J usage is TRBJ2-1; TRBD1 is a possible D gene (7 bases). CDR1 and CDR2 from the germline V gene are MDHEN and SYDVKM. CDR3 size: 20 residues. The V end lost 3 bases, the J end lost 0 bases, and 24 bases lay between the germline ends. CDR3 bases: TGTGCCAGCAGTTTTATAGCGGCTTGGGACAGACCAAGCTCCTACAATGAGCAGTTCTTC. This sequence encodes CASSFIAAWDRPSSYNEQFF.

This sequence joins TRBV19 and TRBJ2-1; weak D call: TRBD2 (5 bases). Germline values: CDR1 LNHDA, CDR2 SQIVND (reference sequence). This CDR3 has 17 residues. V lost 2 bases to trimming and J lost 0 bases, with 14 bases between them. This chain's CDR3 is CASSIFASGSSYNEQFF. DNA for the CDR3: TGTGCCAGTAGTATATTTGCGTCTGGGAGCTCCTACAATGAGCAGTTCTTC.

The V gene is TRBV4-1, the J gene TRBJ2-5; D may be TRBD2 (6 bases). Germline V gives CDR1 MGHRA, CDR2 YSYEKL. The length of the CDR3 is 15 residues. Trimming took off 1 base at V and 2 bases at J, with 11 bases between the two ends. CDR3: CASSQGRDRQETQYF. Written as DNA, the CDR3 is TGCGCCAGCAGCCAAGGGCGGGACCGTCAAGAGACCCAGTACTTC.

The J gene is TRBJ2-3, the V gene TRBV28; D could derive from TRBD1 or TRBD2 (6 bases each). Germline V gives CDR1 MDHEN, CDR2 SYDVKM. This CDR3 is built from 13 residues. V lost 2 bases and J 7 bases, leaving 10 bases between the germline ends. In DNA form, the CDR3 reads TGTGCCAGCAGTTTAGAGGGGGGTAATACGCAGTATTTT. Protein: CASSLEGGNTQYF.

J is TRBJ1-2 and V is TRBV29-1; D gene ambiguous. This CDR3 contains 12 residues. V was trimmed by 2 bases and J by 8 bases, leaving 12 bases between them. Germline values: CDR1 SQVTM, CDR2 ANQGSEA. The CDR3 sequence is CSVEMEQRGYTF. CDR3 in DNA: TGCAGCGTTGAAATGGAGCAGAGAGGCTACACCTTC. Based on the CDR3 plus reference TRBV29-1 and TRBJ1-2, the full variable domain is SAVISQKPSRDICQRGTSLTIQCQVDSQVTMMFWYRQQPGQSLTLIATANQGSEATYESGFVIDKFPISRPNLTFSTLTVSNMSPEDSSIYLCSVEMEQRGYTFGSGTRLTVV.

CDR3 nucleotides: TGTGCCAGCAGTCCCGGATCCCCCAGGCAGCCCCAGCATTTT. This gives the protein CASSPGSPRQPQHF. The chain links TRBV27 to TRBJ1-5; no definite D call. The CDR3 runs 14 residues. The V and J ends lost 5 bases and 7 bases respectively, with 15 bases between them. The germline V gene encodes CDR1 MNHEY and CDR2 SMNVEV (reference sequence).

CDR3 amino acids: CASSPRQGMWDGYTF. CDR3 nucleotide sequence: TGTGCCAGCAGCCCCCGACAGGGCATGTGGGATGGCTACACCTTC. The chain is built from TRBV9 and TRBJ1-2, with 7 bases identical to TRBD1. CDR1 and CDR2 (germline): SGDLS, YYNGEE. Trimming at V came to 4 bases and at J to 6 bases, leaving 12 bases not matched to a gene. The CDR3 has 15 residues. Supplemented by reference TRBV9 and TRBJ1-2, the full variable domain reads DSGVTQTPKHLITATGQRVTLRCSPRSGDLSVYWYQQSLDQGLQFLIQYYNGEERAKGNILERFSAQQFPDLHSELNLSSLELGDSALYFCASSPRQGMWDGYTFGSGTRLTVV.

The J gene is TRBJ2-2, the V gene TRBV18; D is uncertain. The CDR3 covers 13 residues. V was shortened by 2 bases and J by 2 bases, with 3 bases between the two germline ends. Germline CDR1 KGHSH, CDR2 LQKENI. CDR3 bases: TGTGCCAGCTCACCAGGAAACACCGGGGAGCTGTTTTTT. Its translation: CASSPGNTGELFF.

V gene TRBV5-1 combines with J gene TRBJ2-2; 7 nucleotides align to TRBD2. Germline CDR1 is SGHRS and CDR2 is YFSETQ. With V trimmed by 3 bases and J by 6 bases, 11 bases remained unmatched. This CDR3 spans 16 amino acids. The DNA for the CDR3 is TGCGCCAGCAGCTGGGCAGGGAGGGGAGTGTCCGGGGAGCTGTTTTTT. It encodes CASSWAGRGVSGELFF.

V and J are TRBV11-2 and TRBJ2-7; TRBD1 matches 9 bases. The junction had 7 bases not matched to a gene; V was cut back by 4 bases and J by 3 bases. CDR1 SGHAT and CDR2 FQNNGV come from the germline V gene. The length of the CDR3 is 15 residues. DNA for the CDR3: TGTGCCAGCAGCTCCGGGACAGGGCTATACTACGAGCAGTACTTC. Translated: CASSSGTGLYYEQYF. Combining the CDR3 with reference TRBV11-2 and TRBJ2-7 gives the whole variable domain EAGVAQSPRYKIIEKRQSVAFWCNPISGHATLYWYQQILGQGPKLLIQFQNNGVVDDSQLPKDRFSAERLKGVDSTLKIQPAKLEDSAVYLCASSSGTGLYYEQYFGPGTRLTVT.

The chain joins TRBV5-4 to TRBJ2-1; D is perhaps TRBD1 (6 bases). V was cut by 0 bases and J by 3 bases, with 10 bases left in between. The germline V gene encodes CDR1 SGHNT and CDR2 YYREEE (reference sequence). The CDR3 runs to 15 residues. The CDR3 here is CASSLGGRGYNEQFF. Written as DNA, the CDR3 is TGTGCCAGCAGCTTGGGGGGCAGGGGCTACAATGAGCAGTTCTTC.

The rearrangement joins TRBV10-3 to TRBJ2-2; D possibly corresponds to TRBD1 (6 bases). V lost 5 bases to trimming and J lost 0 bases, with 10 bases between them. The CDR3 has 15 amino acids. Germline V gene data show CDR1 as ENHRY and CDR2 as SYGVKD. CDR3 sequence: CAISLQGPNTGELFF. CDR3 nucleotides: TGTGCCATCAGTCTACAGGGTCCGAACACCGGGGAGCTGTTTTTT.

The chain links TRBV6-6 to TRBJ1-6, with D possibly matching TRBD1 (6 bases). This CDR3 is built from 14 residues. Trimming cost V 6 bases and J 7 bases, with 13 bases left between them. Germline CDR1 MNHNY, CDR2 SVGAGI (reference sequence). CDR3 protein: CASRETGPNSPLHF. CDR3 sequence (DNA): TGTGCCAGCAGAGAAACAGGGCCGAATTCACCCCTCCACTTT.

The chain employs TRBV24-1 and TRBJ1-1; D is ambiguous. Germline values: CDR1 KGHDR, CDR2 SFDVKD. The CDR3 totals 13 residues. Trimming shortened V by 9 bases and J by 1 base, and 11 bases separated the two germline ends. The CDR3 sequence: CATRGAGNTEAFF. In DNA form, the CDR3 reads TGTGCCACCCGGGGAGCCGGGAACACTGAAGCTTTCTTT.

V is TRBV28 and J is TRBJ2-3; the D gene is possibly TRBD1 (6 bases). Trimming stripped 5 bases from V and 10 bases from J, with 13 bases between. CDR3 length: 12 amino acids. CDR1 and CDR2 (germline): MDHEN, SYDVKM. CDR3 in amino acids: CASSTSRGSQYF. CDR3 nucleotides: TGTGCCAGCAGTACATCCAGGGGCTCGCAGTATTTT.

This clone has just a few counts. The rearrangement links TRBV5-1 to TRBJ1-6; 9 nucleotides line up with TRBD1. The V and J ends lost 4 bases and 7 bases, in that order; junction bases with no gene match: 6. CDR3 length: 15 residues. Per the germline V gene, CDR1 is SGHRS and CDR2 is YFSETQ. This CDR3 is CASSAGTGSNSPLHF. Written as DNA, the CDR3 is TGCGCCAGCAGCGCCGGGACAGGGTCGAATTCACCCCTCCACTTT.

The chain carries TRBV19 and TRBJ2-5; D is ambiguous. The CDR3 loop spans 14 amino acids. V shed 4 bases and J shed 1 base, with 10 bases lying between them. Germline values: CDR1 LNHDA, CDR2 SQIVND (reference sequence). The CDR3 sequence: CASSTGRFQETQYF. In DNA, the CDR3 is TGTGCCAGTAGTACCGGACGGTTCCAAGAGACCCAGTACTTC.

The chain uses TRBV7-2 and TRBJ2-1; D is ambiguous. The V and J ends lost 1 base and 1 base respectively, with 11 bases between them. The CDR3 is 16 amino acids. Per the germline V gene, CDR1 is SGHTA and CDR2 is FQGNSA. The CDR3 sequence: CASSLGVGLSYNEQFF. DNA of the CDR3: TGTGCCAGCAGCTTAGGTGTGGGATTATCCTACAATGAGCAGTTCTTC. The full variable domain, with the rest looked up from reference TRBV7-2 and TRBJ2-1, is GAGVSQSPSNKVTEKGKDVELRCDPISGHTALYWYRQSLGQGLEFLIYFQGNSAPDKSGLPSDRFSAERTGGSVSTLTIQRTQQEDSAVYLCASSLGVGLSYNEQFFGPGTRLTVL.

This clone appeared a few times. This chain uses TRBV10-1 with TRBJ2-1; either TRBD1 or TRBD2 may supply D (5 bases each). CDR1 is WNHNN and CDR2 is SYGVQD in the germline V gene (reference sequence). V lost 6 bases and J lost 10, with 13 bases in between. The CDR3 is 12 residues long. Written as DNA, the CDR3 is TGCGCCAGCAGCCGGGGCCTCGGGGAGCAGTTCTTC. It translates to CASSRGLGEQFF.

V gene TRBV4-2 combines with J gene TRBJ1-2, with D perhaps TRBD1 (5 bases). From germline, CDR1 is LGHNA and CDR2 YNFKEQ. The CDR3 totals 17 residues. Deletions cut 0 bases from V and 1 base from J, with 15 bases between. The DNA for the CDR3 is TGTGCCAGCAGCCAAGATCAGCGACAGACCATTAACTATGGCTACACCTTC. Amino acid sequence: CASSQDQRQTINYGYTF.

J is TRBJ2-1 and V is TRBV30; 12 bases fit TRBD2. The germline CDR1 and CDR2 sequences are GTSNPN and SVGIG (reference sequence). V was pared by 8 bases and J by 7 bases, with 6 bases of the junction left unmatched. The CDR3 length is 13 residues. CDR3 bases: TGTGCCGGCGGACTAGCGGGGATAAATGAGCAGTTCTTC. This encodes CAGGLAGINEQFF. Supplemented by reference TRBV30 and TRBJ2-1, the full variable domain reads SQTIHQWPATLVQPVGSPLSLECTVEGTSNPNLYWYRQAAGRGLQLLFYSVGIGQISSEVPQNLSASRPQDRQFILSSKKLLLSDSGFYLCAGGLAGINEQFFGPGTRLTVL.

The chain links TRBV19 to TRBJ1-1; no reliable D call. Germline lookup yields CDR1 LNHDA and CDR2 SQIVND (reference sequence). V was trimmed by 6 bases and J by 2 bases, leaving 10 bases between them. The CDR3 extends over 13 amino acids. In nucleotides, the CDR3 is TGTGCCAGTAGGATGGACGACAACACTGAAGCTTTCTTT. Residues: CASRMDDNTEAFF.

V and J are TRBV3-1 (or the pseudogene TRBV3-2) and TRBJ1-3; D is perhaps TRBD1 (6 bases). Germline assignment: CDR1 LGHDT and CDR2 YNNKEL (reference sequence). The CDR3 is 17 amino acids. Trimming shortened V by 1 base and J by 2 bases, and 15 bases separated the two germline ends. The CDR3 protein is CASSQVKPGATGNTIYF. The CDR3 coding sequence is TGTGCCAGCAGCCAAGTAAAACCAGGGGCTACTGGAAACACCATATATTTT.